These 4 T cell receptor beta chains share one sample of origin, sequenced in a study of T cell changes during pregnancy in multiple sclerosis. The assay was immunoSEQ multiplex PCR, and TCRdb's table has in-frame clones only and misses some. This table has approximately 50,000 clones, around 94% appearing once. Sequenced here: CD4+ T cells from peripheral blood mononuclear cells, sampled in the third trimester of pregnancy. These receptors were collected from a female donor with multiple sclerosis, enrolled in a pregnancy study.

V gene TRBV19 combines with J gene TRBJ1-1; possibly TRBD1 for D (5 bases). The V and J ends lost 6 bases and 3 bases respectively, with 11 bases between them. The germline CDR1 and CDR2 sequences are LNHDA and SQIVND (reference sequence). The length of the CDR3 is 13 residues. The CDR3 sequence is CASSRVWDTEAFF. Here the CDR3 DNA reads TGTGCCAGTAGCAGGGTTTGGGACACTGAAGCTTTCTTT.

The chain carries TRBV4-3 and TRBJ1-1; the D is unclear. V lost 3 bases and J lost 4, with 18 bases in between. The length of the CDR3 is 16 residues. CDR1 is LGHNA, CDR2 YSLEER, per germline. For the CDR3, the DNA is TGCGCCAGCAGCCAGAATATAGGGAAGGCGGGCACTGAAGCTTTCTTT. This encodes CASSQNIGKAGTEAFF.

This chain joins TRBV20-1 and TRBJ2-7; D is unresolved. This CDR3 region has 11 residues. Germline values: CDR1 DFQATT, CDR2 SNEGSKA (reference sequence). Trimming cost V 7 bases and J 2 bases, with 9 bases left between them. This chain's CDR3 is CSVEATYEQYF. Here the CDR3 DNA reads TGCAGTGTAGAGGCAACCTACGAGCAGTACTTC.

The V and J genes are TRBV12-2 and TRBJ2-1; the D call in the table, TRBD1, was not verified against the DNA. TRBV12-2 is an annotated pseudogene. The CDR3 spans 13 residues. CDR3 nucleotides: TGTGCAAGGGTCAGGGGGCGGTTCGATGAGCAGTTCTTC. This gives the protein CARVRGRFDEQFF.